A single sample is the source of the 25 T cell receptor beta chains below, sequenced in a study of identical twins listed by TCRdb under 2016. Library preparation employed 5' RACE. Sequencing instrument: Illumina HiSeq 2000. TCRdb reanalyzed the raw reads on its own, using fastp at Q25 for trimming and MiXCR for clone calling, and kept in-frame beta chains. Here each entry gathers all rows of one CDR3 protein and keeps the most common genes and DNA. The sample profile shows fewer than 350,000 distinct CDR3 sequences; 6.5% to 9.5% of them were found once. Jointly, the top ten make up over 2% of the sample. In addition, the sample was reused for a study of yellow fever vaccine responses in identical twins.

Sequenced input: memory (CD45RO+) T cells sorted from blood. The sample's cell subset or site, from its label and the paper: CD45RO+ enriched T cells. The receptor source for this set is a woman aged 18-29 years in good health.

The V call is TRBV4-1, the J call TRBJ2-1, with 8 nucleotides matching TRBD2. Germline lookup yields CDR1 MGHRA and CDR2 YSYEKL. The CDR3 has 14 residues. Germline trimming cut 6 bases from V and 7 bases from J; bases unmatched to any gene: 8. CDR3 DNA: TGCGCCAGCAGACCGCCGGGAGGGGGAAATGAGCAGTTCTTC. Its protein is CASRPPGGGNEQFF.

The chain has TRBV7-6 and TRBJ2-2, with D possibly being TRBD2 (6 bases). This CDR3 has 15 amino acids. V was pared by 8 bases and J by 4 bases, with 17 bases between. CDR1 and CDR2 from the germline V gene are SGHVS and FNYEAQ. The CDR3 bases are TGTGCCAGCGGGAGCGCTGGGGGAGGCACCGGGGAGCTGTTTTTT. This encodes CASGSAGGGTGELFF.

This clonotype occurred a few times. The CDR3 coding sequence is TGTGCTAGTGGTTTGGTACGGCTGGGAGGGCTGTCCACAGATACGCAGTATTTT. This sequence encodes CASGLVRLGGLSTDTQYF. The chain combines TRBV12-5 with TRBJ2-3; the match to TRBD2 covers 7 bases. Unmatched junction bases numbered 11, after V lost 0 bases and J lost 2 bases. The CDR3 loop spans 18 amino acids. CDR1 LGHNT and CDR2 FRNRAP come from the germline V gene.

This clonotype occurred many times. The V gene is TRBV5-1, the J gene TRBJ2-2, with D hard to call. Trimming took off 1 base at V and 6 bases at J, with 16 bases between the two ends. Germline V lookup: CDR1 SGHRS, CDR2 YFSETQ. CDR3 length equals 16 residues. CDR3 in DNA: TGCGCCAGCAGCTTGCAAGGACCAACCGGGCCCGGGGAGCTGTTTTTT. Amino acid sequence: CASSLQGPTGPGELFF.

The chain links TRBV5-6 to TRBJ1-1; D remains unclear. This CDR3 comprises 12 residues. V lost 6 bases and J 5 bases, leaving 11 bases between the germline ends. CDR1 and CDR2 from the germline V gene are SGHDT and YYEEEE. The CDR3 sequence: CASTRRGTEAFF. The DNA for the CDR3 is TGTGCCAGCACCCGACGTGGTACTGAAGCTTTCTTT.

This clonotype was seen at least ten times. The chain combines TRBV12-3 or TRBV12-4 with TRBJ2-1; TRBD1 agrees at 7 bases. V trimming: 6 bases; J trimming: 10 bases; junction bases outside the gene matches: 9. CDR3 length: 13 amino acids. The CDR3 DNA follows: TGTGCCAGCAGCGCGACAGGGCTTCGCGAGCAGTTCTTC. Its protein product is CASSATGLREQFF.

This clonotype was observed at least ten times. The rearrangement joins TRBV5-1 to TRBJ2-1; 9 bases match TRBD2. CDR3 length: 15 residues. The germline V gene encodes CDR1 SGHRS and CDR2 YFSETQ. Unmatched junction bases numbered 6, after V lost 0 bases and J lost 8 bases. The CDR3 DNA reads as TGCGCCAGCAGCTTGGGCGGGAGGGCCGTAGATGAGCAGTTCTTC. It codes for CASSLGGRAVDEQFF.

This clonotype was detected ten times or more. V gene TRBV14 combines with J gene TRBJ1-4, with D possibly TRBD1 on 6 matching bases. The CDR3 has 14 residues. The germline gives CDR1 SGHDN, CDR2 FVKESK. Trimming took off 1 base at V and 7 bases at J, with 10 bases between the two ends. CDR3 in DNA: TGTGCCAGCAGCCAAGCCCTCAGGGGTGAAAAACTGTTTTTT. Protein sequence: CASSQALRGEKLFF.

V gene TRBV6-5 combines with J gene TRBJ1-6; 7 bases are a match to TRBD1. V was pared by 6 bases and J by 8 bases, with 13 bases of the junction left unmatched. Germline V gene sequence: CDR1 MNHEY, CDR2 SVGAGI. The CDR3 is 16 amino acids. CDR3: CASSYSQTGRYSPLHF. The CDR3 nucleotides are TGTGCCAGCAGCTACAGTCAGACAGGGAGGTATTCACCCCTCCACTTT.

This clonotype was found a few times. This chain joins TRBV20-1 and TRBJ1-5, with D possibly matching TRBD1 (5 bases). Germline V lookup: CDR1 DFQATT, CDR2 SNEGSKA (reference sequence). This CDR3 has 12 amino acids. Trimming took off 6 bases at V and 7 bases at J, with 13 bases between the two ends. CDR3 DNA: TGCAGTGCCACTCGGGACCTACAGCCCCAGCATTTT. Translated, it gives CSATRDLQPQHF.

The table lists this clonotype with a few counts. This rearrangement joins TRBV10-2 to TRBJ2-3; D might be TRBD2 (6 bases). From germline, CDR1 is WSHSY and CDR2 SAAADI. There are 16 residues in the CDR3. V dropped 2 bases and J dropped 2 bases, with 14 bases sitting between them. CDR3 amino acids: CASSEVLRGVTDTQYF. CDR3 bases: TGCGCCAGCAGTGAGGTCCTGCGGGGCGTCACAGATACGCAGTATTTT.

CDR3 region: CASSLWTSGDPETQYF. The CDR3 DNA reads as TGTGCCAGCTCCCTCTGGACTAGCGGGGACCCAGAGACCCAGTACTTC. This sequence joins TRBV18 and TRBJ2-5; 12 nucleotides match TRBD2. In germline, CDR1 is KGHSH, CDR2 LQKENI. V was clipped by 6 bases and J by 4 bases; unmatched bases: 9. The CDR3 extends over 16 amino acids. The variable domain in full, with the rest retrieved from reference TRBV18 and TRBJ2-5, is NAGVMQNPRHLVRRRGQEARLRCSPMKGHSHVYWYRQLPEEGLKFMVYLQKENIIDESGMPKERFSAEFPKEGPSILRIQQVVRGDSAAYFCASSLWTSGDPETQYFGPGTRLLVL.

V and J are TRBV5-6 and TRBJ1-6, with 7 bases fitting TRBD1. The CDR3 length is 16 residues. Germline CDR1 is SGHDT and CDR2 is YYEEEE. The trim removed 4 bases at V and 4 bases at J, leaving 8 bases unmatched. The CDR3 loop reads CASSGKGQTYNSPLHF. In nucleotides, the CDR3 is TGTGCCAGCAGCGGAAAGGGACAGACTTATAATTCACCCCTCCACTTT.

The V and J genes are TRBV6-1 and TRBJ2-3; tentatively, D is TRBD2 (7 bases). Germline values: CDR1 MNHNS, CDR2 SASEGT. CDR3 length: 14 residues. V lost 6 bases to trimming and J lost 2 bases, with 12 bases between them. This chain's CDR3 is CASRAGANTDTQYF. The CDR3 DNA reads as TGTGCCAGCAGGGCGGGGGCGAACACAGATACGCAGTATTTT.

Only a few counts were recorded for this clonotype. This CDR3 is CSGNPGTSGLNGNEQYF. For the CDR3, the DNA is TGCAGTGGAAATCCCGGGACTAGCGGGCTAAACGGGAACGAGCAGTACTTC. V usage is TRBV20-1 and J usage is TRBJ2-7; 12 positions agree with TRBD2. V lost 7 bases, J lost 5 bases, and 18 bases stayed unmatched. Germline CDR1 DFQATT, CDR2 SNEGSKA (reference sequence). The CDR3 sequence is 17 residues long.

This clonotype was seen at least ten times. The chain employs TRBV7-2 and TRBJ2-3, with 10 bases lining up with TRBD2. Losses at the gene ends were 0 bases for V and 5 bases for J; bases not matched to a gene: 2. The CDR3 runs 15 residues. Germline V gene lookup returns CDR1 SGHTA and CDR2 FQGNSA. The CDR3 here is CASSLAASGGDTQYF. CDR3 nucleotide sequence: TGTGCCAGCAGCTTAGCGGCTAGCGGGGGAGATACGCAGTATTTT.

This clonotype has at least ten counts. The chain carries TRBV12-3 or TRBV12-4 and TRBJ1-5; D not certain. The V and J ends lost 3 bases and 2 bases respectively, with 14 bases between them. The CDR3 has 16 amino acids. As DNA, the CDR3 is TGTGCCAGCAGTTTCGGTGGGGTATGGGGCAATCAGCCCCAGCATTTT. It yields the protein CASSFGGVWGNQPQHF.

This chain links TRBV10-3 with TRBJ2-2; 11 bases agree with TRBD1. This CDR3 is 15 amino acids long. V shed 11 bases and J 0 bases; nucleotides not matched to a gene: 5. CDR1 ENHRY and CDR2 SYGVKD come from the germline V gene. DNA for the CDR3: TGTGCCGCTCGGGGACAGGGGGCGAACACCGGGGAGCTGTTTTTT. Amino acid sequence: CAARGQGANTGELFF.

This clonotype showed up many times. The chain combines TRBV10-1 with TRBJ2-4, with 8 bases aligning to TRBD2. V shed 3 bases and J 7 bases; nucleotides not matched to a gene: 8. This CDR3 comprises 15 residues. Germline loops: CDR1 WNHNN, CDR2 SYGVQD (reference sequence). DNA of the CDR3: TGCGCCAGCAGTGAAGGGGGACTAGGACCGAACATTCAGTACTTC. Its translation is CASSEGGLGPNIQYF.

This clonotype was observed at least ten times. The chain couples TRBV27 to TRBJ2-1; D is perhaps TRBD2 (5 bases). The CDR3 runs to 16 residues. The germline gives CDR1 MNHEY, CDR2 SMNVEV (reference sequence). V lost 4 bases and J lost 2, with 15 bases in between. The CDR3 nucleotides are TGTGCCAGCAGTTCCTCGAGCGGAGGTCCCTACAATGAGCAGTTCTTC. As protein: CASSSSSGGPYNEQFF.

This clonotype was found a few times. The chain employs TRBV28 and TRBJ1-1; D is undetermined. V was clipped by 6 bases and J by 3 bases, with 17 bases between them. CDR1 MDHEN and CDR2 SYDVKM come from the germline V gene. The CDR3 length is 15 residues. In nucleotides, the CDR3 is TGTGCCAGCAGGGGCGGGTCCGGGCGAGACACTGAAGCTTTCTTT. Amino acids: CASRGGSGRDTEAFF. Supplemented by reference TRBV28 and TRBJ1-1, the full variable domain reads DVKVTQSSRYLVKRTGEKVFLECVQDMDHENMFWYRQDPGLGLRLIYFSYDVKMKEKGDIPEGYSVSREKKERFSLILESASTNQTSMYLCASRGGSGRDTEAFFGQGTRLTVV.

This clonotype was seen many times. This chain connects TRBV7-2 to TRBJ2-7; D might be TRBD1 (6 bases). The CDR3 length is 14 residues. Germline V gene data show CDR1 as SGHTA and CDR2 as FQGNSA. The V gene lost 3 bases and the J gene lost 4 bases, with 13 bases spanning the gap. The CDR3 DNA is TGTGCCAGCAGCTTGATGAGGGGGAGTTACGAGCAGTACTTC. Amino acid sequence: CASSLMRGSYEQYF.

The chain couples TRBV2 to TRBJ1-6; D uncertain. Between the trimmed V and J ends, which lost 2 bases and 8 bases, there was a span of 13 bases. The CDR3 loop spans 15 amino acids. In germline, CDR1 is SNHLY, CDR2 FYNNEI. Written as DNA, the CDR3 is TGTGCCAGCAGTGAAATGGTTTCGGGGTATTCACCCCTCCACTTT. Translated: CASSEMVSGYSPLHF.

Many counts were recorded for this clonotype. The genes are TRBV7-9 and TRBJ1-2; D call uncertain. The V end was cut by 2 bases, the J end by 1 base, with 8 bases between. The CDR3 extends over 14 amino acids. Per germline, CDR1 SEHNR and CDR2 FQNEAQ (reference sequence). This CDR3 is CASSLNLDNYGYTF. CDR3 coding DNA: TGTGCCAGCAGCTTAAACCTGGATAACTATGGCTACACCTTC.

For this clonotype: A much larger clone lies one base from this, so it may be a read error. This sequence joins TRBV7-9 and TRBJ2-7; the D gene could be TRBD1 or TRBD2 (5 bases each). This CDR3 has 13 residues. Germline CDR1 reads SEHNR; CDR2 reads FQNEAQ (reference sequence). The V and J ends lost 5 bases and 6 bases respectively, with 14 bases between them. CDR3 DNA sequence: TGTGCCAGCAGCCTCCGGGGCGGTATCGAGCAGTACTTC. It encodes CASSLRGGIEQYF.